Listed here are 13 T cell receptor beta chains from one sample, sequenced in a study of T cells in localized non-small cell lung cancer. The method was immunoSEQ multiplex PCR; TCRdb's version includes in-frame clones alone and lacks a portion of them. This sample has 25,000 to 30,000 clones, with less than 95% found just once. The material was peripheral blood, obtained before any cancer treatment. These receptors all stem from a female donor older than 55 with stage I lung adenocarcinoma.

The chain couples TRBV4-1 to TRBJ1-2; D gene ambiguous. This CDR3 contains 14 residues. CDR1 is MGHRA, CDR2 YSYEKL, per germline. The V gene lost 0 bases and the J gene lost 4 bases, with 9 bases spanning the gap. This CDR3 reads CASSQDTSFYGYTF. DNA for the CDR3: TGCGCCAGCAGCCAAGATACCTCCTTCTATGGCTACACCTTC.

This clone was seen once. The gene calls are TRBV5-1 and TRBJ2-7, with 9 nucleotides matching TRBD1. J lost 6 bases, V lost 2 bases, and 6 bases had no gene match. The CDR3 is 14 amino acids. Germline CDR1 reads SGHRS; CDR2 reads YFSETQ. Here the CDR3 DNA reads TGCGCCAGCAGCTTCGGACAGGGGTCAGGCGAGCAGTACTTC. This codes for CASSFGQGSGEQYF.

The V gene is TRBV2, the J gene TRBJ2-2, with D uncertain. Trimming cost V 8 bases and J 5 bases, with 21 bases left between them. The CDR3 has 16 residues. The germline V gene encodes CDR1 SNHLY and CDR2 FYNNEI. Written as DNA, the CDR3 is TGTGCCAGCTCCCGCCCTTCGTTAGCAAAAACCGGGGAGCTGTTTTTT. Amino acid sequence: CASSRPSLAKTGELFF.

This sequence joins TRBV9 and TRBJ2-7; D may be TRBD2 (5 bases). CDR1 and CDR2 from the germline V gene are SGDLS and YYNGEE. This CDR3 contains 13 residues. Trimming took 3 bases from V and 6 from J, leaving 13 bases between them. The CDR3 coding sequence is TGTGCCAGCAGCGCACGGGGTTCAAGCGAGCAGTACTTC. Residues: CASSARGSSEQYF.

V is TRBV11-1 and J is TRBJ1-1; no firm D call. V lost 1 base to trimming and J lost 1 base, with 7 bases between them. CDR1 SGHAT and CDR2 FQDESV come from the germline V gene (reference sequence). The CDR3 loop spans 14 amino acids. The CDR3: CASSLERRNTEAFF. The DNA for the CDR3 is TGTGCCAGCAGCTTAGAGAGGAGGAACACTGAAGCTTTCTTT.

The gene calls are TRBV13 and TRBJ1-5; no clear D. V shed 3 bases and J shed 4 bases, with 10 bases lying between them. The CDR3 is 14 residues long. CDR1 is PRHDT and CDR2 is FYEKMQ in the germline V gene (reference sequence). The CDR3 nucleotides are TGTGCCAGCAGCTTGGGCGGAGCAAATCAGCCCCAGCATTTT. It codes for CASSLGGANQPQHF.

The chain has TRBV10-3 and TRBJ2-2, with D possibly being TRBD1 (6 bases). Germline V gene lookup returns CDR1 ENHRY and CDR2 SYGVKD. Deletions cut 6 bases from V and 5 bases from J, with 7 bases between. The CDR3 spans 12 residues. The CDR3 here is CAIRTGTGELFF. DNA of the CDR3: TGTGCCATCAGAACAGGGACCGGGGAGCTGTTTTTT.

The rearrangement joins TRBV25-1 to TRBJ1-1; 7 positions match TRBD1. Trimming cost V 2 bases and J 8 bases; bases outside gene matches: 2. This CDR3 is built from 12 residues. Germline lookup yields CDR1 MGHDK and CDR2 SYGVNS. The CDR3 sequence: CASSERGREAFF. CDR3 sequence (DNA): TGTGCCAGCAGTGAAAGGGGGCGCGAAGCTTTCTTT.

The V gene is TRBV5-1, the J gene TRBJ1-1; 12 bases are a match to TRBD1. Per germline, CDR1 SGHRS and CDR2 YFSETQ. V shed 4 bases, J shed 11 bases, and the junction held 9 bases outside the gene matches. This CDR3 contains 14 residues. The CDR3 region has the DNA TGCGCCAGCAGCACGGGACAGGGGGCTATTTCGGCTTTCTTT. This encodes CASSTGQGAISAFF.

The V call is TRBV19, the J call TRBJ1-4; the D is unclear. Germline V gene data show CDR1 as LNHDA and CDR2 as SQIVND (reference sequence). The CDR3 runs 14 residues. V lost 6 bases and J 6 bases, leaving 14 bases between the germline ends. The CDR3 protein is CASSRRRGDEKLFF. The CDR3, as DNA: TGTGCCAGTAGCCGTCGTCGCGGGGATGAAAAACTGTTTTTT.

The genes are TRBV5-1 and TRBJ2-7; possibly TRBD1 for D (5 bases). V lost 4 bases and J lost 5, with 22 bases in between. The CDR3 is 16 amino acids. Germline V gene data show CDR1 as SGHRS and CDR2 as YFSETQ. In nucleotides, the CDR3 is TGCGCCAGCAGCGTACGACAGAGGACCCTGAGTAACGAGCAGTACTTC. Amino acids: CASSVRQRTLSNEQYF.

This rearrangement joins TRBV6-6 to TRBJ1-2, with 8 bases aligning to TRBD1. V was clipped by 3 bases and J by 8 bases; unmatched bases: 11. Germline V gene lookup returns CDR1 MNHNY and CDR2 SVGAGI (reference sequence). The CDR3 contains 15 residues. CDR3 sequence (DNA): TGTGCCAGCAGTTATGACAGGGGACAGAAATCCGGCTACACCTTC. This encodes CASSYDRGQKSGYTF.

The rearrangement uses TRBV6-5 and TRBJ1-5, with TRBD1 as a possible D gene (5 bases). Germline assignment: CDR1 MNHEY and CDR2 SVGAGI. The CDR3 totals 14 residues. V was cut by 5 bases and J by 5 bases, with 13 bases left in between. CDR3 region: CASSVLGGDQPQHF. Written as DNA, the CDR3 is TGTGCCAGCAGTGTCCTGGGGGGGGATCAGCCCCAGCATTTT.